This TCR beta chain was documented in a study of CD8+ T cells in alopecia areata. Overall study findings and caveats: Shared TCR sequences were less clear between patients than in mice, possibly partly from HLA diversity.

Comments on this clone: Its antigen is currently unknown.

The CDR3 totals 17 residues. Germline CDR1 reads LNHDA; CDR2 reads SQIVND (reference sequence). The V end lost 0 bases, the J end lost 6 bases, and 17 bases lay between the germline ends. Sequencing used cDNA as its template, made by extracting RNA and reverse transcribing it. The table came from immunoSEQ multiplex PCR; TCRdb's copy has only in-frame clones and leaves some out. The repertoire holds 140,000 to 150,000 clones, with about 90% as singletons. Sample: CD8+ T cells sorted from blood, taken at week 0. The gene calls are TRBV19 and TRBJ2-2; a possible D gene is TRBD2 (5 bases). This TCR came from a human donor with alopecia areata. CDR3 sequence reads: CASSIDPVLAKAGELFF. The CDR3 DNA reads as TGTGCCAGTAGTATAGACCCAGTCCTAGCCAAAGCCGGGGAGCTGTTTTTT.